These T cell receptor beta chains were read from a single sample in a study of blood T cell repertoires in COVID-19. Only in-frame clones appear in the TCRdb table, and some are missing; sequencing was by immunoSEQ multiplex PCR. The top ten clones hold 1.9% of a sample with about 81,000 clones, about nine tenths of them seen once. What was sequenced was peripheral blood. The source of these receptors is a woman aged 45-65 years in a cohort sampled during active COVID-19. The CDR3 runs from the conserved cysteine through the conserved F or W. D genes are given only for firm matches.

d_call j_call v_call cdr3_aa
. TRBJ1-4 TRBV10-1 CASSESPGNEKLFF
TRBD1 TRBJ1-5 TRBV12-5 CASGSTGDGVITGNQPQHF
. TRBJ2-2 TRBV6-1 CASSAAGLTPGELFF
TRBD2 TRBJ2-5 TRBV2 CASQGGRETQYF
. TRBJ1-1 TRBV28 CASSSNRDGNTEAFF
TRBD2 TRBJ2-2 TRBV10-1 CASSQGGLAGDYGELFF
TRBD1 TRBJ2-7 TRBV19 CASSINTGGPYEQYF
TRBD1 TRBJ2-3 TRBV7-7 CASRSTETGISDTQYF
TRBD1 TRBJ1-4 TRBV24-1 CATSEPGQGNNEKLFF
. TRBJ1-6 TRBV28 CASRRPDRGSPLHF
TRBD1 TRBJ2-3 TRBV6-5 CASSYDRGPTDTQYF
. TRBJ2-4 TRBV19 CASSRGHGGKLLAKNIQYF
. TRBJ1-2 TRBV5-1 CASSLGAGAPSFYGYTF
. TRBJ2-1 TRBV7-9 CASSRDTYNEQFF
TRBD1 TRBJ1-1 TRBV4-1 CASSPTGTANTEAFF
. TRBJ2-3 TRBV5-1 CASGRRDTDTQYF
. TRBJ2-1 TRBV4-1 CASSLGERVYNEQFF
TRBD1 TRBJ1-2 TRBV15 CATSGGGTGPRGYGYTF
TRBD2 TRBJ2-3 TRBV9 CASSVVGTSPNTQYF
. TRBJ1-5 TRBV19 CASSIGGGQPQHF
. TRBJ1-4 TRBV6-1 CASSGGNRADNEKLFF
TRBD1 TRBJ2-7 TRBV6-5 CASSYGRQGAVWEQYF
. TRBJ2-3 TRBV5-5 CASSSLGGLSDTQYF
TRBD1 TRBJ1-2 TRBV19 CASRQGAHGYTF
. TRBJ1-4 TRBV3-1/TRBV3-2 CASSQDLSGGSFSEKLFF
TRBD2 TRBJ2-5 TRBV4-2 CASSQAAGAGETQYF
. TRBJ2-1 TRBV28 CASSLRPGSYNEQFF
. TRBJ2-5 TRBV27 CASSFLGGETQYF
. TRBJ1-6 TRBV25-1 CASRESNSPLHF